Sequencing of this T cell receptor beta chain was carried out in a study of cytomegalovirus exposure and HLA in healthy donors. Study-wide context: Within an early data release were tens of millions of unique TCRs drawn from HLA-typed donors.

The germline V gene encodes CDR1 MNHEY and CDR2 SVGAGI. V shed 0 bases, J shed 0 bases, and the junction held 3 bases outside the gene matches. The CDR3 sequence is 16 residues long. This clone occurred a few times. PCR involved 60 Vbeta and 13 Jbeta primers. Here immunoSEQ multiplex PCR was the method, and the copy in TCRdb shows in-frame clones only, minus some. The table shows about 200,000 clones, with 12% occurring only once. The clonotype comes from a man in his fifties or sixties in good health and CMV-seropositive. V usage is TRBV6-5 and J usage is TRBJ2-3; TRBD2 aligns across 7 bases. Sequenced material: PBMCs. The CDR3 DNA reads as TGTGCCAGCAGTTACTCGGGGCGGGGGAGCACAGATACGCAGTATTTT. Encoded protein: CASSYSGRGSTDTQYF.